This TCR beta chain was found in a study of blood T cell repertoires in COVID-19. About the research overall: The analysed material was cDNA or gDNA that came from T cells, B-cell-depleted T cells, or PBMCs.

The germline V gene encodes CDR1 MNHNY and CDR2 SVGAGI (reference sequence). The CDR3 is 14 amino acids. Under the authors' procedure: Using reference gene primer amplification, nucleated cell counts were estimated. The method was immunoSEQ multiplex PCR; TCRdb's version includes in-frame clones alone and lacks a portion of them. V and J calls and clone size come straight from that table; D and trimming were deduced from the DNA. The repertoire has around 100,000 clones, more than 80% of them found once; the top ten carry approximately 4.5%. This clone has a handful of counts. A read error may produce the germline difference seen at one junction end.

The sequenced sample was peripheral blood. The V call is TRBV6-6, the J call TRBJ1-5; D possibly corresponds to TRBD1 (6 bases). The TCR was taken from a woman between 45 and 65 years old with acute or convalescent COVID-19. In DNA form, the CDR3 reads TGTGCCAGCAGTTACTCGACAGGCAACCAGCCCCAGCATTTT. Translation: CASSYSTGNQPQHF.